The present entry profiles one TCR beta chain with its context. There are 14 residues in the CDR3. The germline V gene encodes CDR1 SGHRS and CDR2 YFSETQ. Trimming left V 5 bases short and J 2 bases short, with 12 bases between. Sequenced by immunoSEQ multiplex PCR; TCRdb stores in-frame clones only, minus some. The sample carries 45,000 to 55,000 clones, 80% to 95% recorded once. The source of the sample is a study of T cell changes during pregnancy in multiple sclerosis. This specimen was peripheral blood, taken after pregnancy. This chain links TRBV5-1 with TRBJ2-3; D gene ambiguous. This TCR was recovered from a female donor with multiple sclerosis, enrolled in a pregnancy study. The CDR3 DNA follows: TGCGCCAGCAGGTGGAGCCTCTCCACAGATACGCAGTATTTT. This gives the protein CASRWSLSTDTQYF.